This record looks at one T cell receptor (beta chain) sequence and its context. The data belong to a study of blood T cell repertoires in COVID-19. Study-level information: Samples of COVID-19 (acute and convalescent) were obtained from the United States, Italy and Spain. PBMCs, B-cell-depleted T cells, or T cells were the source of the cDNA or gDNA that made up the material.

Original processing methods: Reference gene primer amplification gave estimated nucleated cell counts. The table came from immunoSEQ multiplex PCR; TCRdb's copy has only in-frame clones and leaves some out. V and J calls and clone size are given by that table; D and trimming were obtained from the DNA. Here the sample spans roughly 240,000 clones, around nine tenths being singletons. The CDR3 runs to 15 residues. The ends were cut back, 1 base at V and 8 bases at J, with 14 bases in the middle. The germline gives CDR1 LGHNA, CDR2 YSLEER. The rearrangement joins TRBV4-3 to TRBJ1-4, with TRBD1 as a possible D gene (6 bases). The sequenced sample consisted of peripheral blood. This clonotype originated in a woman aged 55-70 years who had recovered from COVID-19. CDR3 bases: TGCGCCAGCAGCCAAGGGCAGGGGAGAAGAGAAAAACTGTTTTTT. The encoded protein is CASSQGQGRREKLFF.